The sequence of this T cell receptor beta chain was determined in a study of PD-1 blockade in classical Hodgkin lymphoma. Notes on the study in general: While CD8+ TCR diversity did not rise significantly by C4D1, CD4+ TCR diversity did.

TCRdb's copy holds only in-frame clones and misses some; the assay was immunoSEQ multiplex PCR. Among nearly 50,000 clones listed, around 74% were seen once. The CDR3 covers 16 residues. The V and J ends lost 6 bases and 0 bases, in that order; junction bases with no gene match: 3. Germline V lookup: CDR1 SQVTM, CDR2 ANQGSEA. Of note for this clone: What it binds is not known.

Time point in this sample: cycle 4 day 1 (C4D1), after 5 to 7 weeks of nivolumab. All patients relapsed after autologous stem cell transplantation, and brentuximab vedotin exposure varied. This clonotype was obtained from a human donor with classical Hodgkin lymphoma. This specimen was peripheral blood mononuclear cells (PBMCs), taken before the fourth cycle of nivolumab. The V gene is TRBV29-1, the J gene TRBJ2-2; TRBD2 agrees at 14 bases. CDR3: CSVTSGRAANTGELFF. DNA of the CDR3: TGCAGCGTGACTAGCGGGAGGGCCGCGAACACCGGGGAGCTGTTTTTT.